The 20 T cell receptor beta chains below come from one sample, sequenced in a study of cytomegalovirus exposure and HLA in healthy donors. In the PCR, 60 Vbeta and 13 Jbeta primers were used. The method was immunoSEQ multiplex PCR; TCRdb's version includes in-frame clones alone and lacks a portion of them. The sample includes over 95,000 clones, over 65% of them seen just once. Sequences were obtained from PBMCs. These receptors all stem from a female donor in good health and CMV-seronegative.

The CDR3 DNA reads as TGCGCCAGCACCGACGGGGTAGCGGGCGGGAATGAGCAGTTCTTC. This codes for CASTDGVAGGNEQFF. V and J are TRBV10-2 and TRBJ2-1; the match to TRBD2 covers 7 bases. Germline V gives CDR1 WSHSY, CDR2 SAAADI. Losses at the gene ends were 7 bases for V and 7 bases for J; bases not matched to a gene: 13. The CDR3 loop spans 15 amino acids.

The V and J genes are TRBV27 and TRBJ1-2, with 7 bases lining up with TRBD1. The CDR3 is made up of 12 amino acids. V shed 9 bases and J 2 bases; nucleotides not matched to a gene: 3. Germline V gene lookup returns CDR1 MNHEY and CDR2 SMNVEV (reference sequence). CDR3 nucleotides: TGTGCCAGGGGACAGATAAACTATGGCTACACCTTC. Protein sequence: CARGQINYGYTF.

This sequence joins TRBV29-1 and TRBJ1-2, with 7 bases identical to TRBD1. Germline V CDR1 and CDR2: SQVTM, ANQGSEA. This CDR3 is built from 12 residues. Here the CDR3 reads CSALQGSIGYTF. CDR3 DNA: TGCAGTGCTCTACAGGGGAGTATTGGCTACACCTTC.

This clone has more than one count but fewer than ten. The V gene is TRBV2, the J gene TRBJ1-1, with D uncertain. CDR1 and CDR2 (germline): SNHLY, FYNNEI. V lost 4 bases and J 2 bases, leaving 11 bases between the germline ends. The CDR3 totals 14 residues. CDR3: CASSVKGGNTEAFF. The CDR3 DNA follows: TGTGCCAGCAGTGTGAAGGGAGGAAACACTGAAGCTTTCTTT.

This sequence joins TRBV9 and TRBJ2-5; 8 nucleotides align to TRBD2. The CDR3 extends over 15 amino acids. CDR1 and CDR2 from the germline V gene are SGDLS and YYNGEE. Germline trimming cut 6 bases from V and 4 bases from J; bases unmatched to any gene: 11. The CDR3, as DNA: TGTGCCAGCACCAAACATAGCGGGGTATCAGAGACCCAGTACTTC. Translated, it gives CASTKHSGVSETQYF.

This clone was seen a handful of times. The V gene is TRBV19, the J gene TRBJ1-5; 8 nucleotides agree with TRBD1. CDR3 length: 15 residues. Germline V lookup: CDR1 LNHDA, CDR2 SQIVND (reference sequence). V lost 7 bases to trimming and J lost 6 bases; unmatched junction nucleotides: 11. CDR3 nucleotide sequence: TGTGCCAGTATCGGAAGGGCGACAGGGGCTCAGCCCCAGCATTTT. Encoded protein: CASIGRATGAQPQHF.

The V and J genes are TRBV10-3 and TRBJ2-1; 8 nucleotides agree with TRBD2. The CDR3 has 15 residues. Germline V gene lookup returns CDR1 ENHRY and CDR2 SYGVKD. Trimming cost V 0 bases and J 10 bases; bases outside gene matches: 8. The CDR3 DNA is TGTGCCATCAGTGAGTCGCGGGGGGAGGGGGTAGAGCAGTTCTTC. The encoded protein is CAISESRGEGVEQFF.

The V gene is TRBV4-1, the J gene TRBJ2-5; TRBD2 matches 11 bases. The DNA end is a closer match to TRBJ2-7, so the J assignment may be wrong. The germline V gene has CDR1 MGHRA and CDR2 YSYEKL. The CDR3 consists of 15 residues. The CDR3 loop reads CASSQATSGGYEQYF. The CDR3 DNA reads TGCGCCAGCAGCCAAGCAACTAGCGGGGGTTACGAGCAGTACTTC.

The chain carries TRBV5-1 and TRBJ2-5; 9 nucleotides line up with TRBD2. Trimming cost V 4 bases and J 2 bases; bases outside gene matches: 9. Germline assignment: CDR1 SGHRS and CDR2 YFSETQ. The CDR3 covers 16 residues. CDR3 bases: TGCGCCAGCAGCCTACACAGCGGGGGGCGGCAAGAGACCCAGTACTTC. This encodes CASSLHSGGRQETQYF. The variable domain in full, with the rest retrieved from reference TRBV5-1 and TRBJ2-5, is KAGVTQTPRYLIKTRGQQVTLSCSPISGHRSVSWYQQTPGQGLQFLFEYFSETQRNKGNFPGRFSGRQFSNSRSEMNVSTLELGDSALYLCASSLHSGGRQETQYFGPGTRLLVL.

V and J are TRBV7-2 and TRBJ2-7; maybe TRBD2 (6 bases). The CDR3 runs 16 residues. CDR1 and CDR2 from the germline V gene are SGHTA and FQGNSA. The V end was cut by 1 base, the J end by 3 bases, with 16 bases between. The CDR3 DNA follows: TGTGCCAGCAGCTTAGTATTAGTCGGCGGGGACTACGAGCAGTACTTC. Amino acids: CASSLVLVGGDYEQYF.

The CDR3 spells CASSTSGTGLSYEQYF. The CDR3 DNA reads TGTGCCAGCTCAACCTCCGGGACAGGGCTCTCCTACGAGCAGTACTTC. The V gene is TRBV18, the J gene TRBJ2-7; 9 bases align to TRBD1. With V trimmed by 5 bases and J by 0 bases, 8 bases remained unmatched. Germline lookup yields CDR1 KGHSH and CDR2 LQKENI. This CDR3 is 16 amino acids long. Variable domain in full (rest from reference TRBV18 and TRBJ2-7): NAGVMQNPRHLVRRRGQEARLRCSPMKGHSHVYWYRQLPEEGLKFMVYLQKENIIDESGMPKERFSAEFPKEGPSILRIQQVVRGDSAAYFCASSTSGTGLSYEQYFGPGTRLTVT.

The chain joins TRBV11-1 to TRBJ2-1; 7 bases fit TRBD1. The V gene's germline CDR1 is SGHAT and CDR2 FQDESV (reference sequence). After removal of 0 bases from V and 3 bases from J, the junction contained 8 bases not matched to a gene. This CDR3 contains 17 residues. The CDR3 coding sequence is TGTGCCAGCAGCTTAGCTATAACAGGGGCCGGCTACAATGAGCAGTTCTTC. This sequence encodes CASSLAITGAGYNEQFF.

CDR3 nucleotides: TGTGCCAGCAGCTTGGTCGAGGGAGCCTACGAGCAGTACTTC. Its translation: CASSLVEGAYEQYF. The chain is built from TRBV7-8 and TRBJ2-7; a possible D gene is TRBD2 (5 bases). The V gene's germline CDR1 is SGHVS and CDR2 FQNEAQ. This CDR3 is built from 14 residues. The V and J ends lost 3 bases and 2 bases respectively, with 11 bases between them.

This clone has just a few counts. The CDR3 DNA reads TGTGCCAGGGGGACAGGGGGGAACACTGAAGCTTTCTTT. Its protein is CARGTGGNTEAFF. J is TRBJ1-1 and V is TRBV2, with 11 bases that match TRBD1. V lost 9 bases, J lost 1 base, and 1 base stayed unmatched. CDR1 and CDR2 (germline): SNHLY, FYNNEI. CDR3 size: 13 residues.

V and J are TRBV19 and TRBJ1-5; D is possibly TRBD1 (5 bases). Looked up from germline, CDR1 is LNHDA and CDR2 is SQIVND (reference sequence). Deletions cut 1 base from V and 6 bases from J, with 19 bases between. The CDR3 consists of 17 residues. CDR3 protein: CASSIGGVVTVGQPQHF. CDR3 nucleotides: TGTGCCAGTAGTATAGGTGGGGTCGTGACAGTCGGTCAGCCCCAGCATTTT.

The chain carries TRBV5-1 and TRBJ1-6; D not resolved. V was clipped by 3 bases and J by 10 bases, with 14 bases between them. The germline V gene encodes CDR1 SGHRS and CDR2 YFSETQ. There are 14 residues in the CDR3. CDR3 in amino acids: CASSSKGVYSPLHF. CDR3 DNA: TGCGCCAGCAGCTCGAAGGGAGTCTACTCACCCCTCCACTTT.

J is TRBJ2-5 and V is TRBV27, with D possibly being TRBD2 (6 bases). The CDR3 loop spans 14 amino acids. V was shortened by 3 bases and J by 5 bases, with 13 bases between the two germline ends. CDR1 and CDR2 (germline): MNHEY, SMNVEV (reference sequence). CDR3 sequence: CASSFAGNAETQYF. Here the CDR3 DNA reads TGTGCCAGCAGTTTCGCGGGGAACGCGGAGACCCAGTACTTC.

J is TRBJ2-1 and V is TRBV2; D gene unclear. Trimming removed 3 bases at V and 2 bases at J, with 11 bases between. Germline loops: CDR1 SNHLY, CDR2 FYNNEI. CDR3 length: 15 amino acids. The CDR3 DNA is TGTGCCAGCAGTGATCTCGGCGGCGCCTACAATGAGCAGTTCTTC. Translation: CASSDLGGAYNEQFF.

This chain joins TRBV30 and TRBJ2-1; D is possibly TRBD1 (7 bases). CDR3 length: 15 residues. Per germline, CDR1 GTSNPN and CDR2 SVGIG (reference sequence). V was clipped by 0 bases and J by 2 bases, with 11 bases between them. CDR3 residues: CAWSVGGTAYNEQFF. As DNA, the CDR3 is TGTGCCTGGAGTGTAGGGGGGACAGCCTACAATGAGCAGTTCTTC.

There are a few counts of this clone. The genes are TRBV4-2 and TRBJ2-1; 8 bases fit TRBD2. CDR3 size: 15 residues. Germline loops: CDR1 LGHNA, CDR2 YNFKEQ. V shed 4 bases, J shed 5 bases, and the junction held 7 bases outside the gene matches. CDR3 amino acids: CASSPGPRGDNEQFF. The CDR3, as DNA: TGTGCCAGCAGCCCTGGCCCGCGGGGGGACAATGAGCAGTTCTTC.